The TCR beta chain under discussion was sequenced for a study of T cells in Graves' hyperthyroidism and ophthalmopathy. Points from the study as a whole: Most clonotypes that expanded in the thyroid above 0.001 also showed up in blood. For ophthalmopathy, model prediction preceded onset by a median 6.5 months.

The CDR3 contains 13 residues. Between the trimmed V and J ends, which lost 7 bases and 8 bases, there was a span of 17 bases. Germline values: CDR1 MNHEY, CDR2 SMNVEV (reference sequence). RNA transcripts provided the source from which TCR beta CDR3 regions were amplified. First-round RT-PCR targeting the TCR CDR3 was performed with the HTBI primer set. TCRdb itself ran the multiplex PCR reads through MiXCR, one entry per CDR3 protein. The table has around 350,000 distinct CDR3 sequences, approximately 19% seen once. This clonotype was picked up many times. Its antigen is unknown. Stable hyperthyroidism: no ophthalmopathy progression over 18 months of follow-up. Orbital computed tomography and thyroid ultrasound, together with serum TRAb and thyroxine and clinical symptoms, were used for diagnoses.

The receptor was derived from a woman under 30 with Graves' hyperthyroidism. This rearrangement joins TRBV27 to TRBJ1-2; TRBD1 might be the D (6 bases). The sample comprised blood. CDR3 nucleotide sequence: TGTGCCAGCACCACGGGGGGGCTCGAAGGCTACACCTTC. Translated, it gives CASTTGGLEGYTF.